The 5 T cell receptor beta chains below were found in one sample sequenced in a study of response to subunit inactivated influenza vaccine. TCRdb re-derived calls from the RT-PCR reads in MiXCR, one entry per CDR3 protein. The sample holds around 200,000 distinct CDR3 sequences, around 8.8% seen once. The specimen comprised non-naive T cells sorted from PBMCs, sampled on the day of vaccination. The receptors stem from a man aged 50-60 years who received an inactivated influenza vaccine.

The gene calls are TRBV7-8 and TRBJ2-1, with TRBD2 matching 12 bases. Losses at the gene ends were 0 bases for V and 8 bases for J; bases not matched to a gene: 5. The CDR3 spans 16 residues. CDR1 and CDR2 from the germline V gene are SGHVS and FQNEAQ. CDR3 protein: CASSLAASGRDHEQFF. The CDR3 DNA reads as TGTGCCAGCAGCTTAGCGGCTAGCGGGAGGGACCATGAGCAGTTCTTC.

This clonotype was seen at least ten times. The chain couples TRBV12-3 or TRBV12-4 to TRBJ1-1, with D possibly matching TRBD1 (5 bases). The CDR3 is 13 amino acids. Deletions cut 5 bases from V and 1 base from J, with 8 bases between. The CDR3 DNA follows: TGTGCCAGCAGTCTACAGGCGAACACTGAAGCTTTCTTT. This encodes CASSLQANTEAFF.

The chain has TRBV6-2 or TRBV6-3 and TRBJ2-1; 12 bases are a match to TRBD2. This CDR3 comprises 14 residues. Germline V gives CDR1 MNHEY, CDR2 SVGEGT. V dropped 8 bases and J dropped 9; count of bases not matched to a gene: 8. The CDR3 DNA follows: TGTGCCAGCGAAGTACTAGCGGGGGGTTCTGAGCAGTTCTTC. This sequence encodes CASEVLAGGSEQFF.

This clonotype was picked up a small number of times. The chain has TRBV20-1 and TRBJ1-5, with D possibly TRBD1 on 6 matching bases. This CDR3 spans 15 amino acids. CDR1 and CDR2 from the germline V gene are DFQATT and SNEGSKA (reference sequence). V was clipped by 2 bases and J by 7 bases, with 18 bases between them. CDR3 protein: CSARTSGDARQPQHF. In nucleotides, the CDR3 is TGCAGTGCTAGAACATCAGGGGACGCTCGACAGCCCCAGCATTTT.

The sample holds many counts of this clonotype. This chain joins TRBV5-1 and TRBJ2-6; unclear D gene. Per the germline V gene, CDR1 is SGHRS and CDR2 is YFSETQ. With 7 bases removed from V and 2 bases from J, the gap between germline ends came to 13 bases. The CDR3 has 15 amino acids. The CDR3, as DNA: TGCGCCAGCCGGCCCGCGGATACTGGGGCCAACGTCCTGACTTTC. Translating it yields CASRPADTGANVLTF.